The clone carrying this TCR beta chain was counted ten times or more. Its antigen is not identified. The data are from a study of regulatory T cells in long-lasting Graves disease. Time point described: newly diagnosed GD, antithyroid drugs for less than 3 months. After RNA was extracted from PBMCs, the TCR library was made from it. General study findings and limits: Persistent patients shared 2,700 or so public clonotypes among themselves. Newly diagnosed patients shared fewer, at about a thousand. Peripheral blood, not thyroid tissue, was the sole material studied.

Trimming took 8 bases from V and 2 from J; bases not matched to a gene: 8. Germline V gene data show CDR1 as SNHLY and CDR2 as FYNNEI. The CDR3 spans 15 residues. According to the study, TCR beta libraries were built with iRepertoire HTBI primers and CDR3-region Arm-PCR. A single record per CDR3 protein comes from TCRdb applying MiXCR to the multiplex PCR reads. The table lists around 250,000 distinct CDR3 sequences, around 19% of them singletons. The sequencing here drew on peripheral blood mononuclear cells (PBMCs), taken at new diagnosis, from a patient treated with antithyroid drugs. The chain employs TRBV2 and TRBJ2-3; 9 bases map to TRBD2. The sequence was collected from a female donor with Graves disease. The CDR3 protein is CASGPSGAPTDTQYF. The CDR3 DNA follows: TGTGCCAGCGGTCCTAGCGGGGCCCCCACAGATACGCAGTATTTT.